The T cell receptor (beta chain) under discussion was sequenced for a study of siplizumab effects on memory and regulatory T cells. Per individual sample, 80,000 to 100,000 TCR templates were assayed. Data came from immunoSEQ multiplex PCR; TCRdb stores just in-frame clones and leaves some out. The table includes 80,000 to 130,000 clones, more than 90% detected once. Study findings and constraints: Siplizumab, the agent tested, significantly reduced alloreactive sequences traceable to unstimulated CD4+ memory cells. Siplizumab gave mappable alloreactive CD4+ clones an average Treg-derived fraction of less than 75%, against 26.9% in controls.

Germline V lookup: CDR1 SNHLY, CDR2 FYNNEI. The V gene lost 3 bases and the J gene lost 8 bases, with 8 bases spanning the gap. The CDR3 totals 12 residues. A note on this clone: Its antigen is currently unknown.

The chain couples TRBV2 to TRBJ1-5; D not certain. The source material was CD4+ T cells sorted from blood. This receptor was identified in a human donor in good health. Some clones in this sample may be carry-over from other donors' samples. The CDR3 here is CASSDRTKPQHF. The CDR3 nucleotides read TGTGCCAGCAGTGACCGAACGAAGCCCCAGCATTTT.